Presented here are 29 T cell receptor beta chains from one specimen sequenced in a study of blood T cell repertoires in COVID-19. The table came from immunoSEQ multiplex PCR; TCRdb's copy has only in-frame clones and leaves some out. The sample includes about 130,000 clones, around 86% seen only once; the top ten take approximately 12%. The sequencing sample was made of peripheral blood. These receptors were taken from a man in his fifties or sixties with acute or convalescent COVID-19.

J is TRBJ2-2 and V is TRBV27; the D is unclear. Deletions cut 6 bases from V and 0 bases from J, with 8 bases between. CDR1 is MNHEY and CDR2 is SMNVEV in the germline V gene (reference sequence). The CDR3 has 14 amino acids. CDR3 region: CASSQRANTGELFF. The CDR3 DNA sequence: TGTGCCAGCAGCCAACGAGCGAACACCGGGGAGCTGTTTTTT.

The genes are TRBV28 and TRBJ1-2, with a possible D match to TRBD1 (5 bases). CDR3 size: 15 residues. Germline CDR1 is MDHEN and CDR2 is SYDVKM. V was clipped by 3 bases and J by 6 bases, with 17 bases between them. In nucleotides, the CDR3 is TGTGCCAGCAGTTTTATGAGACAGAACTCTAATGGCTACACCTTC. Protein: CASSFMRQNSNGYTF.

This clone occurred once. The chain couples TRBV7-2 to TRBJ2-1; possible D gene TRBD2, 6 bases. Looked up from germline, CDR1 is SGHTA and CDR2 is FQGNSA. The CDR3 sequence is 16 residues long. V lost 3 bases to trimming and J lost 9 bases, with 21 bases between them. The CDR3 DNA reads as TGTGCCAGCAGCTTCTTTGGCTGGGGAGGAGATGGTGAGCAGTTCTTC. Amino acid sequence: CASSFFGWGGDGEQFF.

The chain combines TRBV30 with TRBJ1-3; D is unclear. The V gene's germline CDR1 is GTSNPN and CDR2 SVGIG (reference sequence). With 3 bases removed from V and 6 bases from J, the gap between germline ends came to 15 bases. The CDR3 is 14 amino acids. CDR3 region: CAWSFGAGANTIYF. The CDR3 nucleotides are TGTGCCTGGAGCTTTGGAGCTGGCGCAAACACCATATATTTT.

The chain recombines TRBV24-1 with TRBJ1-2; D unclear. V lost 4 bases and J 9 bases, leaving 17 bases between the germline ends. In germline, CDR1 is KGHDR, CDR2 SFDVKD. The CDR3 contains 14 residues. This CDR3 is CATSESTSTSSYTF. The CDR3 DNA sequence: TGTGCCACCAGTGAGTCGACAAGTACATCGAGCTACACCTTC.

The chain recombines TRBV5-1 with TRBJ2-5; 12 positions match TRBD2. The CDR3 is made up of 13 amino acids. The junction had 2 bases not matched to a gene; V was cut back by 7 bases and J by 4 bases. Germline values: CDR1 SGHRS, CDR2 YFSETQ. CDR3 amino acids: CASWGLAGETQYF. The DNA for the CDR3 is TGCGCCAGCTGGGGACTAGCGGGAGAGACCCAGTACTTC.

V gene TRBV28 combines with J gene TRBJ2-7, with a possible D match to TRBD2 (6 bases). The V gene's germline CDR1 is MDHEN and CDR2 SYDVKM. The CDR3 loop spans 15 amino acids. Trimming stripped 4 bases from V and 10 bases from J, with 23 bases between. CDR3 region: CASSSPPGDYTKQYF. DNA of the CDR3: TGTGCCAGCAGTTCCCCCCCGGGAGACTATACGAAACAGTACTTC.

The chain links TRBV30 to TRBJ1-1; TRBD1 is a possible D gene (5 bases). V lost 1 base, J lost 1 base, and 7 bases lay in between. From germline, CDR1 is GTSNPN and CDR2 SVGIG (reference sequence). The CDR3 contains 13 residues. The CDR3 DNA reads TGTGCCTGGAGTGGACAGACGAACACTGAAGCTTTCTTT. It translates to CAWSGQTNTEAFF.

This clone was counted ten times or more. The chain is built from TRBV2 and TRBJ2-6; maybe TRBD2 (6 bases). The V gene lost 6 bases and the J gene lost 1 base, with 13 bases spanning the gap. The CDR3 is 16 residues long. Germline V CDR1 and CDR2: SNHLY, FYNNEI. This chain's CDR3 is CASRALGGSGANVLTF. The CDR3 DNA is TGTGCCAGCAGAGCCTTGGGAGGATCTGGGGCCAACGTCCTGACTTTC.

The chain uses TRBV5-4 and TRBJ2-7; 10 bases are shared with TRBD2. J gave up 0 bases and V 5 bases, and 5 bases lay outside the gene matches. The CDR3 runs to 15 residues. Per the germline V gene, CDR1 is SGHNT and CDR2 is YYREEE (reference sequence). The CDR3 nucleotides are TGTGCCAGCAGACGAGCGGGAGGGAGCTCCTACGAGCAGTACTTC. This gives the protein CASRRAGGSSYEQYF.

In this sample, this clone turned up once. This chain links TRBV21-1 with TRBJ2-6; the listed D gene, TRBD1, was not tested against the DNA. TRBV21-1 is labeled a pseudogene. The CDR3 is made up of 17 amino acids. The CDR3 coding sequence is TGTGCCTTTTCTTTACTCCAGACAGGGAATGGGGCCAACGTCCTGACTTTC. It codes for CAFSLLQTGNGANVLTF.

This clone was seen a few times. V and J are TRBV4-2 and TRBJ2-7; 10 bases align to TRBD2. Germline lookup yields CDR1 LGHNA and CDR2 YNFKEQ. V was clipped by 1 base and J by 2 bases; unmatched bases: 14. There are 19 residues in the CDR3. The CDR3 coding sequence is TGTGCCAGCAGCCAAGGAGGACTAGCGGAAAACTTCCTGCCCTACGAGCAGTACTTC. It specifies CASSQGGLAENFLPYEQYF.

This clone was counted between two and nine times. The rearrangement uses TRBV2 and TRBJ2-1; 11 bases match TRBD1. This CDR3 has 15 residues. The V and J ends lost 6 bases and 3 bases, in that order; junction bases with no gene match: 4. Germline V gene sequence: CDR1 SNHLY, CDR2 FYNNEI. The CDR3 region is CASRWGQGGYNEQFF. The CDR3, as DNA: TGTGCCAGCAGATGGGGACAGGGGGGCTACAATGAGCAGTTCTTC.

V is TRBV5-1 and J is TRBJ1-3; D remains unclear. V was pared by 4 bases and J by 0 bases, with 14 bases between. CDR3 length: 16 residues. Germline V gene lookup returns CDR1 SGHRS and CDR2 YFSETQ. The CDR3 region has the DNA TGCGCCAGCAGCCTGGGCGGGATTAGCTCTGGAAACACCATATATTTT. Protein: CASSLGGISSGNTIYF. Complete variable domain (other parts from reference TRBV5-1 and TRBJ1-3): KAGVTQTPRYLIKTRGQQVTLSCSPISGHRSVSWYQQTPGQGLQFLFEYFSETQRNKGNFPGRFSGRQFSNSRSEMNVSTLELGDSALYLCASSLGGISSGNTIYFGEGSWLTVV.

The CDR3 loop is CASSLGAGVLMGTQYF. The CDR3 nucleotides read TGTGCCAGCAGCTTAGGAGCGGGCGTTCTCATGGGGACCCAGTACTTC. The rearrangement links TRBV7-9 to TRBJ2-5; D perhaps matches TRBD2 (6 bases). CDR1 is SEHNR, CDR2 FQNEAQ, per germline (reference sequence). Trimming left V 1 base short and J 7 bases short, with 19 bases between. The CDR3 covers 16 residues. Together with reference TRBV7-9 and TRBJ2-5, the CDR3 gives the full variable domain: DTGVSQNPRHKITKRGQNVTFRCDPISEHNRLYWYRQTLGQGPEFLTYFQNEAQLEKSRLLSDRFSAERPKGSFSTLEIQRTEQGDSAMYLCASSLGAGVLMGTQYFGPGTRLLVL.

The chain recombines TRBV2 with TRBJ1-5, with 10 positions matching TRBD1. Unmatched junction bases numbered 2, after V lost 9 bases and J lost 0 bases. The CDR3 covers 14 residues. Germline CDR1 reads SNHLY; CDR2 reads FYNNEI. Here the CDR3 reads CASRTGGSNQPQHF. The CDR3, as DNA: TGTGCCAGTCGGACAGGGGGTAGCAATCAGCCCCAGCATTTT.

The sample holds a few counts of this clone. The chain combines TRBV4-1 with TRBJ2-6; D gene uncertain. V was pared by 3 bases and J by 0 bases, with 15 bases between. The CDR3 runs 18 residues. Looked up from germline, CDR1 is MGHRA and CDR2 is YSYEKL. This CDR3 is CASSQGWAASSGANVLTF. In nucleotides, the CDR3 is TGCGCCAGCAGCCAGGGTTGGGCAGCTTCCTCTGGGGCCAACGTCCTGACTTTC.

This rearrangement joins TRBV19 to TRBJ2-4; D possibly corresponds to TRBD2 (5 bases). The germline CDR1 and CDR2 sequences are LNHDA and SQIVND (reference sequence). The ends were cut back, 6 bases at V and 4 bases at J, with 19 bases in the middle. CDR3 length: 16 residues. The CDR3 coding sequence is TGTGCCAGTAGCTCGGGGTACCCGAGAGATAAAAACATTCAGTACTTC. This sequence encodes CASSSGYPRDKNIQYF.

V usage is TRBV29-1 and J usage is TRBJ2-6, with 9 bases identical to TRBD2. Per germline, CDR1 SQVTM and CDR2 ANQGSEA. The V gene end was trimmed by 1 base and the J gene end by 0 bases; junction bases not matched to a gene: 4. The CDR3 length is 17 residues. Written as DNA, the CDR3 is TGCAGCGTTGAAGGTGCTAGCGGGATCTCTGGGGCCAACGTCCTGACTTTC. Translating it yields CSVEGASGISGANVLTF.

This clone has only a few counts. CDR3 residues: CASSTKGAFGYTF. The CDR3 DNA follows: TGTGCCAGCAGTACCAAGGGGGCCTTTGGCTACACCTTC. This chain joins TRBV6-5 and TRBJ1-2; 7 bases line up with TRBD1. V lost 5 bases to trimming and J lost 7 bases; unmatched junction nucleotides: 7. The length of the CDR3 is 13 residues. Germline V gene data show CDR1 as MNHEY and CDR2 as SVGAGI.

CDR3 region: CASSENRGLGYGYTF. CDR3 nucleotides: TGTGCCAGCAGCGAGAACAGGGGTCTTGGCTATGGCTACACCTTC. The V call is TRBV9, the J call TRBJ1-2, with TRBD1 matching over 7 bases. The CDR3 loop spans 15 amino acids. Germline CDR1 and CDR2: SGDLS and YYNGEE. Losses at the gene ends were 3 bases for V and 4 bases for J; bases not matched to a gene: 9.

CDR3 bases: TGTGCCAGCTCACCGAGCTCAGGGGTAAATTCACCCCTCCACTTT. Its translation is CASSPSSGVNSPLHF. J is TRBJ1-6 and V is TRBV18, with a weak D call TRBD1 (6 bases). The CDR3 covers 15 residues. Between the trimmed V and J ends, which lost 3 bases and 7 bases, there was a span of 13 bases. CDR1 and CDR2 (germline): KGHSH, LQKENI.

This chain joins TRBV18 and TRBJ1-6; 8 bases line up with TRBD1. J gave up 9 bases and V 5 bases, and 6 bases lay outside the gene matches. CDR3 length: 14 residues. Per the germline V gene, CDR1 is KGHSH and CDR2 is LQKENI. The CDR3: CASSSQGEGSPLHF. DNA of the CDR3: TGTGCCAGCTCATCACAGGGGGAAGGTTCACCCCTCCACTTT.

The V and J genes are TRBV29-1 and TRBJ2-4; the match to TRBD2 covers 8 bases. Germline CDR1 is SQVTM and CDR2 is ANQGSEA. The CDR3 length is 21 residues. The V gene end was trimmed by 0 bases and the J gene end by 1 base; junction bases not matched to a gene: 20. CDR3 amino acids: CSVEDRLGRSGRATAKNIQYF. DNA for the CDR3: TGCAGCGTTGAAGACCGGTTGGGGAGGTCCGGGAGGGCCACGGCCAAAAACATTCAGTACTTC.

This chain joins TRBV29-1 and TRBJ2-1, with TRBD2 identical over 8 bases. The junction had 3 bases not matched to a gene; V was cut back by 3 bases and J by 2 bases. The CDR3 is 14 amino acids. Germline V lookup: CDR1 SQVTM, CDR2 ANQGSEA. CDR3 amino acids: CSVDAGGPYNEQFF. CDR3 DNA sequence: TGCAGCGTTGATGCGGGAGGTCCCTACAATGAGCAGTTCTTC.

This sequence joins TRBV6-4 and TRBJ1-1; D call uncertain. Germline-derived CDR1 and CDR2 are MRHNA and SNTAGT. The CDR3 has 13 amino acids. V was shortened by 3 bases and J by 4 bases, with 9 bases between the two germline ends. The CDR3 DNA reads TGTGCCAGCAGTGAAGGGAGGACCACTGAAGCTTTCTTT. Translated, it gives CASSEGRTTEAFF.

This clone came up a few times. The chain is built from TRBV28 and TRBJ2-2; 9 bases map to TRBD2. Losses at the gene ends were 3 bases for V and 1 base for J; bases not matched to a gene: 6. The CDR3 runs 17 residues. Per germline, CDR1 MDHEN and CDR2 SYDVKM. CDR3 sequence: CASSFLRLAVNTGELFF. CDR3 sequence (DNA): TGTGCCAGCAGTTTCTTGAGACTAGCGGTGAACACCGGGGAGCTGTTTTTT.

The table lists this clone with a few counts. The chain links TRBV10-1 to TRBJ1-5; 9 bases agree with TRBD1. With 4 bases clipped from V and 0 bases from J, the junction kept 7 bases outside the gene matches. In germline, CDR1 is WNHNN, CDR2 SYGVQD (reference sequence). CDR3 length: 17 residues. Here the CDR3 reads CASSVRQGDYSNQPQHF. CDR3 nucleotides: TGCGCCAGCAGTGTGCGACAGGGGGATTATAGCAATCAGCCCCAGCATTTT.

This chain joins TRBV3-1 (or the pseudogene TRBV3-2) and TRBJ2-3; D not resolved. V lost 4 bases to trimming and J lost 4 bases, with 6 bases between them. The CDR3 has 12 residues. Per germline, CDR1 LGHDT and CDR2 YNNKEL (reference sequence). The CDR3 sequence is CASSPTADTQYF. CDR3 bases: TGTGCCAGCAGCCCCACAGCAGATACGCAGTATTTT.